The 15 T cell receptor beta chains below were found in one sample sequenced in a study of T cell responses to AZD1222 COVID-19 vaccine. Profiled with immunoSEQ multiplex PCR; TCRdb holds only in-frame clones, not every one. The sample shows roughly 130,000 clones, 92% of them seen only once. Material: peripheral blood, obtained on day 0 of AZD1222 vaccination. These receptors were collected from an adult in good health.

The V call is TRBV29-1, the J call TRBJ1-1, with no clear D. CDR1 and CDR2 from the germline V gene are SQVTM and ANQGSEA. The CDR3 has 11 amino acids. The V end was cut by 7 bases, the J end by 0 bases, with 6 bases between. In DNA form, the CDR3 reads TGCAGCGCAGAATTGAACACTGAAGCTTTCTTT. Its protein product is CSAELNTEAFF.

The rearrangement links TRBV29-1 to TRBJ2-7; the match to TRBD1 covers 9 bases. The V segment lost 4 bases and the J segment 4 bases; nucleotides outside the gene matches: 5. There are 13 residues in the CDR3. Per germline, CDR1 SQVTM and CDR2 ANQGSEA. The CDR3 DNA sequence: TGCAGCGTTGGACAGGGGGGAATTTACGAGCAGTACTTC. It codes for CSVGQGGIYEQYF.

The V gene is TRBV7-8, the J gene TRBJ2-7, with 11 bases that match TRBD2. Germline V lookup: CDR1 SGHVS, CDR2 FQNEAQ. Trimming at V came to 4 bases and at J to 5 bases, leaving 1 base not matched to a gene. CDR3 length: 13 residues. The CDR3 protein is CASSWTSGHEQYF. In nucleotides, the CDR3 is TGTGCCAGCAGCTGGACTAGCGGGCACGAGCAGTACTTC.

This clone is a singleton in its sample. This chain connects TRBV9 to TRBJ2-1; D is undetermined. Germline CDR1 and CDR2: SGDLS and YYNGEE. The CDR3 runs to 13 residues. V gave up 0 bases and J gave up 4 bases, with 5 bases separating them. The CDR3 nucleotides read TGTGCCAGCAGCGTAGAAGGATACAATGAGCAGTTCTTC. It specifies CASSVEGYNEQFF.

This clone was observed a single time. The gene calls are TRBV10-2 and TRBJ2-3, with D unclear. Germline V CDR1 and CDR2: WSHSY, SAAADI. V shed 9 bases and J shed 2 bases, with 3 bases lying between them. This CDR3 is 10 amino acids long. CDR3 nucleotide sequence: TGCGCCAGTTACACAGATACGCAGTATTTT. It codes for CASYTDTQYF.

V is TRBV6-5 and J is TRBJ2-5; D not resolved. V lost 4 bases to trimming and J lost 7 bases, with 22 bases between them. The germline gives CDR1 MNHEY, CDR2 SVGAGI. The CDR3 has 16 residues. CDR3 in amino acids: CASSSRRPGRAATQYF. In DNA form, the CDR3 reads TGTGCCAGCAGTTCCCGACGGCCAGGTCGGGCGGCGACCCAGTACTTC.

The rearrangement uses TRBV29-1 and TRBJ2-3; tentatively, D is TRBD2 (6 bases). V was shortened by 6 bases and J by 5 bases, with 18 bases between the two germline ends. CDR3 length equals 14 residues. Per the germline V gene, CDR1 is SQVTM and CDR2 is ANQGSEA. The DNA for the CDR3 is TGCAGCGTGGGCGGGGACGCTTCGTTAGATACGCAGTATTTT. It encodes CSVGGDASLDTQYF.

This chain connects TRBV24-1 to TRBJ1-5; D call uncertain. Germline-derived CDR1 and CDR2 are KGHDR and SFDVKD. Trimming removed 5 bases from V and 4 bases from J, with 8 bases in between. This CDR3 has 13 amino acids. The CDR3 here is CATSALGNQPQHF. CDR3 DNA sequence: TGTGCCACCAGTGCCCTGGGGAATCAGCCCCAGCATTTT.

The rearrangement uses TRBV7-6 and TRBJ2-1; 7 nucleotides align to TRBD2. Germline CDR1 reads SGHVS; CDR2 reads FNYEAQ. The CDR3 length is 15 residues. J was trimmed by 3 bases and V by 1 base; bases with no gene match: 3. CDR3 DNA sequence: TGTGCCAGCAGCTTAGGGGGGGGTGACTACAATGAGCAGTTCTTC. The encoded protein is CASSLGGGDYNEQFF.

The rearrangement joins TRBV15 to TRBJ2-7; D perhaps matches TRBD2 (6 bases). The CDR3 consists of 14 residues. From germline, CDR1 is LNHNV and CDR2 YYDKDF (reference sequence). V was clipped by 3 bases and J by 2 bases, with 11 bases between them. CDR3 nucleotide sequence: TGTGCCACCAGCAGCAAAACGGGGGCCTACGAGCAGTACTTC. Translated, it gives CATSSKTGAYEQYF.

The chain has TRBV4-2 and TRBJ2-3, with TRBD2 matching over 15 bases. This CDR3 has 18 amino acids. Germline V gene data show CDR1 as LGHNA and CDR2 as YNFKEQ. Trimming removed 6 bases from V and 1 base from J; junction bases left unmatched: 8. In DNA form, the CDR3 reads TGTGCCAGCAGTCTCGGACTAGCGGGAGGGCCTGGCACAGATACGCAGTATTTT. Translated, it gives CASSLGLAGGPGTDTQYF.

This rearrangement joins TRBV5-1 to TRBJ1-5, with a possible D match to TRBD1 (5 bases). Germline V gives CDR1 SGHRS, CDR2 YFSETQ. V shed 4 bases and J shed 7 bases, with 15 bases lying between them. The CDR3 runs to 14 residues. The CDR3 DNA reads as TGCGCCAGCAGCCCGGGGGGGGAAAAGCAGCCCCAGCATTTT. It encodes CASSPGGEKQPQHF.

This clone was observed once. The chain couples TRBV2 to TRBJ1-1; D ambiguous. Germline V gene sequence: CDR1 SNHLY, CDR2 FYNNEI. V lost 7 bases and J 1 base, leaving 22 bases between the germline ends. There are 17 residues in the CDR3. CDR3 DNA: TGTGCCAGCATTATGGGCAAACGGGTGGTCACGAACACTGAAGCTTTCTTT. It is translated as CASIMGKRVVTNTEAFF. The full variable domain, its missing parts supplied by reference TRBV2 and TRBJ1-1, is EPEVTQTPSHQVTQMGQEVILRCVPISNHLYFYWYRQILGQKVEFLVSFYNNEISEKSEIFDDQFSVERPDGSNFTLKIRSTKLEDSAMYFCASIMGKRVVTNTEAFFGQGTRLTVV.

This chain links TRBV19 with TRBJ1-5, with 8 bases lining up with TRBD1. The CDR3 is 15 amino acids. J gave up 3 bases and V 5 bases, and 6 bases lay outside the gene matches. Germline-derived CDR1 and CDR2 are LNHDA and SQIVND (reference sequence). The CDR3 sequence: CASSPGQEFNQPQHF. The CDR3 coding sequence is TGTGCCAGTAGTCCGGGACAGGAGTTCAATCAGCCCCAGCATTTT.

Only a few counts were recorded for this clone. V and J are TRBV11-2 and TRBJ1-5; D gene ambiguous. Germline loops: CDR1 SGHAT, CDR2 FQNNGV. The CDR3 sequence is 14 residues long. V was clipped by 1 base and J by 7 bases, with 11 bases between them. CDR3 DNA sequence: TGTGCCAGCAGCTTAGGACTCCCCAGGCAGCCCCAGCATTTT. This sequence encodes CASSLGLPRQPQHF.